Listed below are T cell receptor beta chains from one sample, sequenced in a study of Ad26.COV2.S vaccination and SARS-CoV-2 variants. The repertoire was sequenced with immunoSEQ multiplex PCR; TCRdb's copy has only in-frame clones and lacks some. The table lists some 300,000 clones, 85% to 90% of them singletons. This specimen consisted of peripheral blood, obtained in a trial of Ad26.COV2.S vaccine versus placebo. The receptors derive from a person aged 18-60 years who received the Ad26.COV2.S COVID-19 vaccine or a placebo. Both conserved end residues are part of each CDR3. The order of the fields is V gene, clone size, J gene, D gene, CDR3 DNA, CDR3 protein. A D gene is named only where the DNA matches it firmly. A row's size may be missing; if present it is once, few, many or a size class.

v_gene: TRBV5-1
abundance: once
j_gene: TRBJ1-1
d_gene: NA
CDR3nt: TGCGCCAGCAGCTTGGGCCTTCATCTGTACACTGAAGCTTTCTTT
CDR3aa: CASSLGLHLYTEAFF

v_gene: TRBV9
abundance: NA
j_gene: TRBJ2-2
d_gene: NA
CDR3nt: TGTGCCAGCCATAAGAGAGTAGCCGCGAACACCGGGGAGCTGTTTTTT
CDR3aa: CASHKRVAANTGELFF

v_gene: TRBV18
abundance: NA
j_gene: TRBJ1-1
d_gene: NA
CDR3nt: TGTGCCAGCTCACCGAGCAGGGGAGGGACTGAAGCTTTCTTT
CDR3aa: CASSPSRGGTEAFF

v_gene: TRBV6-2/TRBV6-3
abundance: NA
j_gene: TRBJ2-7
d_gene: NA
CDR3nt: TGTGCCAGCAGTGACATCATGGAGGGAAGGTCCTACGAGCAGTACTTC
CDR3aa: CASSDIMEGRSYEQYF

v_gene: TRBV6-5
abundance: NA
j_gene: TRBJ1-6
d_gene: NA
CDR3nt: TGTGCCAGCAAGCAGGGCCTAAATTCACCCCTCCACTTT
CDR3aa: CASKQGLNSPLHF

v_gene: TRBV7-2
abundance: NA
j_gene: TRBJ2-1
d_gene: TRBD2
CDR3nt: TGTGCCAGCAGCTCTGGACTAGCGGGGATCTACAATGAGCAGTTCTTC
CDR3aa: CASSSGLAGIYNEQFF

v_gene: TRBV15
abundance: NA
j_gene: TRBJ2-5
d_gene: NA
CDR3nt: TGTGCCACCAGCAGAGATGGAGGGCGCGAGACCCAGTACTTC
CDR3aa: CATSRDGGRETQYF

v_gene: TRBV19
abundance: NA
j_gene: TRBJ1-2
d_gene: NA
CDR3nt: TGTGCCAGTAGCCGAAGGGAATTTGCACGGGGCTACACCTTC
CDR3aa: CASSRREFARGYTF

v_gene: TRBV11-2
abundance: NA
j_gene: TRBJ2-1
d_gene: TRBD2
CDR3nt: TGTGCCAGCAGCTTAAGGACTAGCGGGGGAGACCTCTACAATGAGCAGTTCTTC
CDR3aa: CASSLRTSGGDLYNEQFF

v_gene: TRBV5-1
abundance: NA
j_gene: TRBJ2-7
d_gene: NA
CDR3nt: TGCGCCAGTACACGACAGGGCGGGGACCACGAGCAGTACTTC
CDR3aa: CASTRQGGDHEQYF

v_gene: TRBV5-5
abundance: NA
j_gene: TRBJ1-4
d_gene: NA
CDR3nt: TGTGCCAGCAGCGGGGTGACAAGACAAGAAAAACTGTTTTTT
CDR3aa: CASSGVTRQEKLFF

v_gene: TRBV6-1
abundance: NA
j_gene: TRBJ2-6
d_gene: NA
CDR3nt: TGTGCCAGCAGTGAGGGGTTCTCTGGGGCCAACGTCCTGACTTTC
CDR3aa: CASSEGFSGANVLTF

v_gene: TRBV7-3
abundance: NA
j_gene: TRBJ2-2
d_gene: NA
CDR3nt: TGTGCCAGCAGCTTAAAGTTGAACACCGGGGAGCTGTTTTTT
CDR3aa: CASSLKLNTGELFF

v_gene: TRBV7-2
abundance: NA
j_gene: TRBJ1-1
d_gene: NA
CDR3nt: TGTGCCAGCAGCTTGTTAGGCAGGGGTGAAGCTTTCTTT
CDR3aa: CASSLLGRGEAFF

v_gene: TRBV9
abundance: NA
j_gene: TRBJ2-1
d_gene: NA
CDR3nt: TGTGCCAGCAGCGTAGGCGGGGCTACCTACAATGAGCAGTTCTTC
CDR3aa: CASSVGGATYNEQFF

v_gene: TRBV25-1
abundance: once
j_gene: TRBJ1-5
d_gene: NA
CDR3nt: TGTGCCAGCAGTGAATCTAACAAGAATCAGCCCCAGCATTTT
CDR3aa: CASSESNKNQPQHF

v_gene: TRBV19
abundance: NA
j_gene: TRBJ2-5
d_gene: NA
CDR3nt: TGTGCCAGTAGTCCCAACCCCTTAACAGGGTCAGAGACCCAGTACTTC
CDR3aa: CASSPNPLTGSETQYF

v_gene: TRBV5-1
abundance: NA
j_gene: TRBJ1-5
d_gene: NA
CDR3nt: TGCGCCAGCAGTTGGAGTAGCAATCAGCCCCAGCATTTT
CDR3aa: CASSWSSNQPQHF

v_gene: TRBV5-6
abundance: NA
j_gene: TRBJ2-2
d_gene: NA
CDR3nt: TGTGCCAGCAGCGTGGGGACGAGCACCGGGGAGCTGTTTTTT
CDR3aa: CASSVGTSTGELFF

v_gene: TRBV9
abundance: NA
j_gene: TRBJ1-3
d_gene: NA
CDR3nt: TGTGCCAGCAGCCCCAGATCCCCGCGTAAGGGAATTGGAAACACCATATATTTT
CDR3aa: CASSPRSPRKGIGNTIYF

v_gene: TRBV7-2
abundance: NA
j_gene: TRBJ1-2
d_gene: NA
CDR3nt: TGTGCCAGCAGCTTCTGGGGTAACTATGGCTACACCTTC
CDR3aa: CASSFWGNYGYTF

v_gene: TRBV6-4
abundance: NA
j_gene: TRBJ1-1
d_gene: TRBD1
CDR3nt: TGTGCCAGCAGCAAGGACAGGGAATCTCACACTGAAGCTTTCTTT
CDR3aa: CASSKDRESHTEAFF

v_gene: TRBV6-2/TRBV6-3
abundance: NA
j_gene: TRBJ1-1
d_gene: TRBD1
CDR3nt: TGTGCCAGCAGCACAGGGGATAACACTGAAGCTTTCTTT
CDR3aa: CASSTGDNTEAFF

v_gene: TRBV30
abundance: NA
j_gene: TRBJ1-5
d_gene: NA
CDR3nt: TGTGCCTGGAGTAACAGGGCGGATCAGCCCCAGCATTTT
CDR3aa: CAWSNRADQPQHF

v_gene: TRBV30
abundance: NA
j_gene: TRBJ1-2
d_gene: NA
CDR3nt: TGTGCCTGGAGGCCTGGGGGCAACGATGGCTACACCTTC
CDR3aa: CAWRPGGNDGYTF

v_gene: TRBV6-1
abundance: NA
j_gene: TRBJ1-2
d_gene: NA
CDR3nt: TGTGCCAGCAGTGAAGGGGCTGGCTATGGCTACACCTTC
CDR3aa: CASSEGAGYGYTF

v_gene: TRBV7-2
abundance: NA
j_gene: TRBJ2-3
d_gene: TRBD2
CDR3nt: TGTGCCAGCAGCTTAGGTAGCGGGGTGGTAAATACGCAGTATTTT
CDR3aa: CASSLGSGVVNTQYF

v_gene: TRBV18
abundance: NA
j_gene: TRBJ2-1
d_gene: TRBD2
CDR3nt: TGTGCCAGCTCACCGCCGGGACTAGCGCTCAATGAGCAGTTCTTC
CDR3aa: CASSPPGLALNEQFF

v_gene: TRBV6-6
abundance: NA
j_gene: TRBJ1-1
d_gene: NA
CDR3nt: TGTGCCAGCAGACGACCGGGGGGAGAAGCTTTCTTT
CDR3aa: CASRRPGGEAFF

v_gene: TRBV5-5
abundance: NA
j_gene: TRBJ2-5
d_gene: TRBD2
CDR3nt: TGTGCCAGCAGCGCCGGGACTAGCCCTTTGGGGGGGACCCAGTACTTC
CDR3aa: CASSAGTSPLGGTQYF

v_gene: TRBV19
abundance: NA
j_gene: TRBJ1-1
d_gene: NA
CDR3nt: TGTGCCAGTAGTGCTACATGGACTGAAGCTTTCTTT
CDR3aa: CASSATWTEAFF

v_gene: TRBV19
abundance: NA
j_gene: TRBJ1-1
d_gene: TRBD1
CDR3nt: TGTGCCAGTAGTCCTTACAGGGGAAGAGCTTTCTTT
CDR3aa: CASSPYRGRAFF

v_gene: TRBV3-1/TRBV3-2
abundance: NA
j_gene: TRBJ1-1
d_gene: NA
CDR3nt: TGTGCCAGCAGCCCGGGACGGAACACTGAAGCTTTCTTT
CDR3aa: CASSPGRNTEAFF

v_gene: TRBV5-1
abundance: NA
j_gene: TRBJ2-5
d_gene: NA
CDR3nt: TGCGCCAGCAGCTTGGGGGTTTTCCAGACCCAGTACTTC
CDR3aa: CASSLGVFQTQYF

v_gene: TRBV2
abundance: NA
j_gene: TRBJ1-1
d_gene: NA
CDR3nt: TGTGCCAGCAGTGAAGCAGGGGGGTTGACAAGGCGGAACACTGAAGCTTTCTTT
CDR3aa: CASSEAGGLTRRNTEAFF

v_gene: TRBV28
abundance: NA
j_gene: TRBJ1-2
d_gene: NA
CDR3nt: TGTGCCAGTCAAAACAGGTTGTATGGCTACACCTTC
CDR3aa: CASQNRLYGYTF

v_gene: TRBV3-1/TRBV3-2
abundance: NA
j_gene: TRBJ2-5
d_gene: NA
CDR3nt: TGTGCCAGCAGCTGGGGAGTGGCCCAGTACTTC
CDR3aa: CASSWGVAQYF

v_gene: TRBV18
abundance: NA
j_gene: TRBJ1-6
d_gene: NA
CDR3nt: TGTGCCAGCTCACCCCGGGCGGAGGATTCACCCCTCCACTTT
CDR3aa: CASSPRAEDSPLHF

v_gene: TRBV24-1
abundance: NA
j_gene: TRBJ2-7
d_gene: TRBD2
CDR3nt: TGTGCCACCAGTTACACCGGGACTAGCCACTACGAGCAGTACTTC
CDR3aa: CATSYTGTSHYEQYF

v_gene: TRBV3-1/TRBV3-2
abundance: NA
j_gene: TRBJ1-3
d_gene: NA
CDR3nt: TGTGCCAGCAGCCAAGTTCTAGGGGCCCTCTCTGGAAACACCATATATTTT
CDR3aa: CASSQVLGALSGNTIYF

v_gene: TRBV6-5
abundance: few
j_gene: TRBJ2-7
d_gene: TRBD1
CDR3nt: TGTGCCAGCAAAGTAGGACAGGGGATCTACGAGCAGTACTTC
CDR3aa: CASKVGQGIYEQYF

v_gene: TRBV7-9
abundance: NA
j_gene: TRBJ1-2
d_gene: NA
CDR3nt: TGTGCCAGCAGCTTAGCAGGGATTGACGGCTACACCTTC
CDR3aa: CASSLAGIDGYTF

v_gene: TRBV7-9
abundance: NA
j_gene: TRBJ1-2
d_gene: NA
CDR3nt: TGTGCCAGCAGCTTATTCGGGGCGGGGGGCCACTACACCTTC
CDR3aa: CASSLFGAGGHYTF

v_gene: TRBV4-1
abundance: NA
j_gene: TRBJ2-5
d_gene: TRBD2
CDR3nt: TGCGCCAGCAGCCAAGTCTCCGGGGGGGGTCAAGAGACCCAGTACTTC
CDR3aa: CASSQVSGGGQETQYF

v_gene: TRBV5-1
abundance: NA
j_gene: TRBJ1-3
d_gene: NA
CDR3nt: TGCGCCAGCAGCTTAGGCTCAGACTCTGGAAACACCATATATTTT
CDR3aa: CASSLGSDSGNTIYF

v_gene: TRBV20-1
abundance: few
j_gene: TRBJ2-7
d_gene: TRBD1
CDR3nt: TGCAGTGCTGCAGGGGGCCTTGAGCAGTACTTC
CDR3aa: CSAAGGLEQYF

v_gene: TRBV29-1
abundance: NA
j_gene: TRBJ2-3
d_gene: NA
CDR3nt: TGCAGCGTTGAGGATCGACTTAGGGGTTCGGCAGATACGCAGTATTTT
CDR3aa: CSVEDRLRGSADTQYF

v_gene: TRBV18
abundance: NA
j_gene: TRBJ2-4
d_gene: TRBD1
CDR3nt: TGTGCCAGCTCACCAGGACAGGGAAGGGCGGCCAAAAACATTCAGTACTTC
CDR3aa: CASSPGQGRAAKNIQYF